This entry features one TCR beta chain sequence. Its matching antigen is unknown. The sample originates from a study of monozygotic twins with cystic fibrosis. Overall study: With roughly 16 PCR cycles, barcoded libraries came from roughly 2.8 micrograms of fragmented DNA. Whole-study results and caveats: Age, concordance and disease severity did not associate with shared CDR3 numbers.

Sequenced by immunoSEQ multiplex PCR; TCRdb stores in-frame clones only, minus some. The sample has 30,000 to 40,000 clones, 66% seen once. Germline V gene sequence: CDR1 LNHNV, CDR2 YYDKDF (reference sequence). V lost 1 base to trimming and J lost 1 base, with 10 bases between them. The CDR3 has 15 residues. The TCR comes from a girl between 5 and 17 years old with cystic fibrosis. This sequence joins TRBV15 and TRBJ2-5; perhaps D is TRBD1 or TRBD2 (5 bases each). The specimen was blood. The DNA of the CDR3 is TGTGCCACCAGCAGAGGCGGGCAGGGCCAAGAGACCCAGTACTTC. It encodes CATSRGGQGQETQYF.